Listed below are T cell receptor beta chains from one sample, sequenced in a study of blood T cell repertoires in COVID-19. TCRdb's table, derived via immunoSEQ multiplex PCR, lists solely in-frame clones and lacks some. The sample has about 100,000 clones; roughly 87% are singletons. Material: peripheral blood. Source of these receptors: a man aged 25-40 years in a cohort sampled during active COVID-19. Both conserved end residues are part of each CDR3. The D gene is left open where the match is weak. Clone size appears in some rows only: once, few, many, or a class for an expanded clone.

>TRBJ2-7|TRBV2|-|TRBD1
CASSGRQGAGEQYF
TGTGCCAGCAGTGGACGTCAGGGGGCTGGCGAGCAGTACTTC
>TRBJ2-7|TRBV20-1|once|TRBD2
CSASRTSGGSAYEQYF
TGCAGTGCTAGTAGGACTAGCGGGGGTAGCGCCTACGAGCAGTACTTC
>TRBJ1-2|TRBV5-1|-|TRBD1
CASSLGQNYGYTF
TGCGCCAGCAGCCTGGGACAGAACTATGGCTACACCTTC
>TRBJ2-2|TRBV7-2|once|TRBD1
CASSWPGQGVTGELFF
TGTGCCAGCAGCTGGCCGGGACAGGGGGTGACCGGGGAGCTGTTTTTT
>TRBJ2-1|TRBV7-6|-|TRBD2
CASSGRASGGYNEQFF
TGTGCCAGCAGCGGCCGGGCTAGCGGGGGTTACAATGAGCAGTTCTTC
>TRBJ2-7|TRBV7-2|-|TRBD2
CASSWTREGIHEQYF
TGTGCCAGCAGCTGGACCCGGGAGGGGATCCACGAGCAGTACTTC
>TRBJ2-7|TRBV5-1|-|-
CASSLGGGNYEQYF
TGCGCCAGCAGCTTGGGTGGGGGGAACTACGAGCAGTACTTC
>TRBJ1-2|TRBV4-1|-|-
CASSQMALDSSNYGYTF
TGCGCCAGCAGCCAAATGGCACTAGACTCCTCTAACTATGGCTACACCTTC
>TRBJ2-3|TRBV11-2|-|-
CASSFTGDTQYF
TGTGCCAGCAGCTTTACGGGTGATACGCAGTATTTT
>TRBJ2-5|TRBV7-8|-|-
CASSFSRGPYQETQYF
TGTGCCAGCAGCTTTAGCAGGGGACCGTACCAAGAGACCCAGTACTTC
>TRBJ1-2|TRBV9|-|-
CASSPDINYGYTF
TGTGCCAGCAGCCCTGACATCAACTATGGCTACACCTTC
>TRBJ2-1|TRBV5-1|-|TRBD2
CASLLTGGSEQFF
TGCGCCAGCCTCCTAACGGGGGGGAGTGAGCAGTTCTTC
>TRBJ1-1|TRBV19|once|TRBD1
CASSTNQGAVEAFF
TGTGCCAGTAGTACAAACCAGGGGGCTGTTGAAGCTTTCTTT
>TRBJ2-3|TRBV7-2|-|-
CASSTNGAGVASDTQYF
TGTGCCAGCAGCACAAATGGGGCCGGAGTGGCCTCAGATACGCAGTATTTT
>TRBJ1-5|TRBV6-6|few|TRBD1
CASSPPLGGGYAFNQPQHF
TGTGCCAGCAGTCCCCCGTTAGGGGGCGGATATGCGTTCAATCAGCCCCAGCATTTT
>TRBJ2-7|TRBV10-2|-|-
CASSDGTVLREQYF
TGCGCCAGCAGTGACGGGACTGTTTTACGCGAGCAGTACTTC
>TRBJ2-7|TRBV5-1|-|TRBD2
CASSLVGLAVNEQYF
TGCGCCAGCAGCTTGGTTGGGCTAGCGGTAAACGAGCAGTACTTC
>TRBJ2-1|TRBV6-5|-|-
CASSTNREGGNEQFF
TGTGCCAGCAGCACTAACAGGGAAGGGGGCAATGAGCAGTTCTTC
>TRBJ2-1|TRBV9|-|-
CASSVAEGRGPYEQFF
TGTGCCAGCAGCGTAGCGGAGGGGCGCGGGCCGTATGAGCAGTTCTTC
>TRBJ2-1|TRBV11-2|-|TRBD2
CASSFRRLAYDYNEQFF
TGTGCCAGCAGCTTCCGAAGACTAGCCTATGACTACAATGAGCAGTTCTTC
>TRBJ2-7|TRBV7-2|-|TRBD2
CASSSTSGGFNEQYF
TGTGCCAGCAGCTCGACTAGCGGGGGCTTCAACGAGCAGTACTTC
>TRBJ2-5|TRBV11-1|-|-
CASSLAGLRGGETQYF
TGTGCCAGCAGCTTAGCAGGGCTCAGGGGCGGCGAGACCCAGTACTTC
>TRBJ1-1|TRBV6-5|-|-
CAARSGDTEAFF
TGTGCCGCTAGGTCCGGGGACACTGAAGCTTTCTTT
>TRBJ2-5|TRBV6-5|-|-
CASSRDRQETQYF
TGTGCCAGCAGCCGCGACAGACAAGAGACCCAGTACTTC
>TRBJ1-1|TRBV4-3|few|-
CASSQEFGVTEAFF
TGCGCCAGCAGCCAAGAATTCGGGGTTACTGAAGCTTTCTTT